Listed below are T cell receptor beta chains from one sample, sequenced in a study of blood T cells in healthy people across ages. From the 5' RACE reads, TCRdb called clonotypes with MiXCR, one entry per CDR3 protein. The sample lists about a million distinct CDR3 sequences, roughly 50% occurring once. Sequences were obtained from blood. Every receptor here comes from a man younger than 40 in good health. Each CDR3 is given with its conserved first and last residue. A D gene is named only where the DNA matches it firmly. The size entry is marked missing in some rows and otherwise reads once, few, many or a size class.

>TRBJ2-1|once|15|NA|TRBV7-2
CASSPRQISYNEQFF
TGTGCCAGCAGTCCGAGACAGATCTCCTACAATGAGCAGTTCTTC
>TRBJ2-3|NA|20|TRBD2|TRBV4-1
CASSQTDRGLAGAHTDTQYF
TGCGCCAGCAGTCAGACGGATCGCGGGCTAGCGGGGGCCCACACAGATACGCAGTATTTT
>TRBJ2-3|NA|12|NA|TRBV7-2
CASSLEPPTQYF
TGTGCCAGCAGCCTCGAGCCACCCACGCAGTATTTT
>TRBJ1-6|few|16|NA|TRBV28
CASSPLAGANNSPLHF
TGTGCCAGCAGCCCCCTCGCGGGGGCTAATAATTCACCCCTCCACTTT
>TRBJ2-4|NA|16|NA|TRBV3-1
CASSHRLGRGKNIQYF
TGTGCCAGCAGCCACCGGCTGGGACGTGGCAAAAACATTCAGTACTTC
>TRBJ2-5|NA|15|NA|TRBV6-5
CTNSSPGQPQETQYF
TGTACCAACAGTTCACCCGGACAGCCACAAGAGACCCAGTACTTC
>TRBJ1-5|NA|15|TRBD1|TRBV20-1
CSAAGSGRGTQPQHF
TGCAGTGCTGCTGGGTCGGGCAGGGGGACTCAGCCCCAGCATTTT
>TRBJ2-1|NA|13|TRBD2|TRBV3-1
CASSPYGLAEQFF
TGTGCCAGCAGCCCATACGGACTAGCTGAGCAGTTCTTC
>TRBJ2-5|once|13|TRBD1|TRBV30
CAWSGTGLETQYF
TGTGCCTGGAGTGGGACAGGGTTGGAGACCCAGTACTTC
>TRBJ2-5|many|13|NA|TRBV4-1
CASSRQEQETQYF
TGCGCCAGCAGCCGACAGGAGCAGGAGACCCAGTACTTC
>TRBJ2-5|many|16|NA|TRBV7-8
CASIKSRPPFQETQYF
TGTGCCAGCATAAAATCCAGGCCGCCTTTCCAAGAGACCCAGTACTTC
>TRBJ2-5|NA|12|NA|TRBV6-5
CASSHGWGTQYF
TGTGCCAGCAGTCACGGTTGGGGGACCCAGTACTTC
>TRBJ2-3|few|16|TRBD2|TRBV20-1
CSARTSGGVNTDTQYF
TGCAGTGCTCGGACTAGCGGGGGGGTCAACACAGATACGCAGTATTTT
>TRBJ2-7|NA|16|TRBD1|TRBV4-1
CASSQEEAGGTYEQYF
TGCGCCAGCAGCCAAGAAGAGGCAGGGGGAACCTACGAGCAGTACTTC
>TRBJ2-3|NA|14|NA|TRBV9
CASSPTQGTDTQYF
TGTGCCAGCAGCCCGACCCAGGGTACAGATACGCAGTATTTT
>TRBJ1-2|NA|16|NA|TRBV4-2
CASSQDWSGADYGYTF
TGTGCCAGCAGCCAAGATTGGTCTGGGGCCGACTATGGCTACACCTTC
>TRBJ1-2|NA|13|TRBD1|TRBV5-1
CASSLSDRGGYTF
TGCGCCAGCAGCTTGTCGGACAGGGGAGGCTACACCTTC
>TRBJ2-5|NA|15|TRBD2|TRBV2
CASSERLAGVETQYF
TGTGCCAGCAGTGAAAGACTAGCGGGGGTTGAGACCCAGTACTTC
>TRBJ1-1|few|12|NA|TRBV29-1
CSLVRFGTEAFF
TGCAGCCTTGTCAGGTTCGGCACTGAAGCTTTCTTT